This T cell receptor (beta chain) was sequenced during a study of blood T cells in healthy people across ages. It was with a sample-barcoded 5' primer and a J-beta primer mix that a second PCR of roughly 7 to 11 cycles was run. TCRdb processed the 5' RACE reads anew with MiXCR; each CDR3 protein has one entry. This sample yields fewer than 900,000 distinct CDR3 sequences, of which roughly 34% are seen a single time; 13% belongs to the top ten. The germline V gene encodes CDR1 SNHLY and CDR2 FYNNEI. V shed 6 bases and J 4 bases; nucleotides not matched to a gene: 6. The CDR3 runs 15 residues. Material for sequencing was blood. The clonotype comes from a man younger than 35 in good health. The rearrangement links TRBV2 to TRBJ2-3; 11 nucleotides agree with TRBD1. The CDR3 region has the DNA TGTGCCAGCAGGGGACAGGGGGGTCGTTCAGATACGCAGTATTTT. It codes for CASRGQGGRSDTQYF.